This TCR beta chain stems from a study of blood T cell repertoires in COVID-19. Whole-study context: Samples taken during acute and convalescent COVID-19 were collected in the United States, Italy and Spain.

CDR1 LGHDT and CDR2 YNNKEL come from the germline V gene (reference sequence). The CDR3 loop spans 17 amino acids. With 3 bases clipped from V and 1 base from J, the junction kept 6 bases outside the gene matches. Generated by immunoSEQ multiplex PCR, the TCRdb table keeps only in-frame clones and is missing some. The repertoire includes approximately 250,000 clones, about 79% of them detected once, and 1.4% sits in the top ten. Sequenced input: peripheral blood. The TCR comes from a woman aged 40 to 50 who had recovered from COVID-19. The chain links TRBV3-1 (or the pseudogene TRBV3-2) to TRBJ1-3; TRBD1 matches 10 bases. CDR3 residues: CASSHRTGGKSGNTIYF. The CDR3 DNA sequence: TGTGCCAGCAGCCATAGGACAGGGGGGAAATCTGGAAACACCATATATTTT.